This T cell receptor (beta chain) was captured in a study of persistence of HIV-infected CD4 T cells. Across the whole study: Donors had been on suppressive ART for a median of roughly eight years.

Stimulation used 10 ug/mL lysate from CMV-infected fibroblasts. CD40L/CD69 double-negative CD45RO-high memory CD4+ T cells were collected. A roughly 20-hour stimulation of CD8-depleted PBMCs used anti-CD28/CD49d costimulation, CD40-blocking antibody and enfuvirtide. About this clone: The antigen is undetermined.

CDR1 MNHEY and CDR2 SVGAGI come from the germline V gene. The V and J ends lost 7 bases and 8 bases, in that order; junction bases with no gene match: 7. There are 13 residues in the CDR3. Sequencing used immunoSEQ version 4 in survey mode. Some clones are missing from TCRdb's copy, which holds only in-frame ones; the method was immunoSEQ multiplex PCR. Among 50,000 or so clones, about four fifths were seen once, and the ten largest hold around 3%. The chain employs TRBV6-5 and TRBJ1-2; 10 nucleotides align to TRBD1. The sequencing used CD4+ T cells sorted from PBMCs after approximately 18-hour stimulation, collected from a patient who received antiretroviral therapy. The source of this sequence is an adult man with HIV who was CMV-seropositive. The CDR3 DNA reads as TGTGCCAGCAATCGAGGACAGGGGGGCGGCTACACCTTC. The encoded protein is CASNRGQGGGYTF.